This paragraph reports one TCR beta chain. Germline V gene data show CDR1 as MNHEY and CDR2 as SVGEGT. The CDR3 has 14 residues. The germline V and J ends were trimmed by 4 bases and 4 bases, with 14 bases remaining between them. This sample was included in a study of T cell responses to AZD1222 COVID-19 vaccine. Data came from immunoSEQ multiplex PCR; TCRdb stores just in-frame clones and leaves some out. The table shows some 150,000 clones, with roughly 88% occurring only once. This specimen was peripheral blood, taken on day 0 of AZD1222 vaccination. This chain links TRBV6-2 or TRBV6-3 with TRBJ2-7; TRBD2 might be the D (6 bases). The source of this sequence is an adult in good health. This chain's CDR3 is CASSSGPGLYEQYF. The CDR3 DNA reads as TGTGCCAGCAGTTCGGGACCGGGACTTTACGAGCAGTACTTC.